Below, 4 T cell receptor beta chains from the same sample are listed, as sequenced in a study of blood T cell repertoires in COVID-19 (dated by TCRdb to 2018 to 2021). Receptor libraries were prepared by the immunoSEQ multiplex PCR assay. TCRdb carries this immuneACCESS record with in-frame sequences only. Its versions omit some clonotypes, under half of them owing to an unresolved V gene in the studies checked, with the rest unexplained. The sample contains roughly 240,000 clones, roughly 79% of them found a single time. 1.5% to 2% of the sample comes from the top ten. The material sequenced was peripheral blood. Receptors were obtained from a woman older than 75 with acute or convalescent COVID-19.

The chain has TRBV7-2 and TRBJ2-3; TRBD2 is a possible D gene (7 bases). The ends were cut back, 4 bases at V and 0 bases at J, with 14 bases in the middle. CDR1 and CDR2 (germline): SGHTA, FQGNSA. The CDR3 consists of 16 residues. The CDR3 protein is CASSWGGGYSTDTQYF. The DNA for the CDR3 is TGTGCCAGCAGCTGGGGCGGGGGCTATAGCACAGATACGCAGTATTTT.

The rearrangement uses TRBV6-2 or TRBV6-3 and TRBJ2-1; D not resolved. Germline V gene sequence: CDR1 MNHEY, CDR2 SVGEGT. Trimming pared 2 bases from V and 0 bases from J, leaving 8 bases between. The CDR3 loop spans 15 amino acids. Here the CDR3 reads CASSYLPGSYNEQFF. As DNA, the CDR3 is TGTGCCAGCAGTTACCTCCCGGGCTCCTACAATGAGCAGTTCTTC.

The chain carries TRBV9 and TRBJ1-1, with 10 positions matching TRBD1. CDR1 and CDR2 (germline): SGDLS, YYNGEE. CDR3 length: 16 residues. V lost 0 bases to trimming and J lost 1 base; unmatched junction nucleotides: 3. The CDR3 sequence is CASSVGTGGTNTEAFF. The CDR3 region has the DNA TGTGCCAGCAGCGTAGGGACAGGGGGAACGAACACTGAAGCTTTCTTT. Full variable domain (outside the CDR3, taken from reference TRBV9 and TRBJ1-1): DSGVTQTPKHLITATGQRVTLRCSPRSGDLSVYWYQQSLDQGLQFLIQYYNGEERAKGNILERFSAQQFPDLHSELNLSSLELGDSALYFCASSVGTGGTNTEAFFGQGTRLTVV.

The chain couples TRBV11-2 to TRBJ2-2; 7 bases are shared with TRBD2. The CDR3 is 16 amino acids. Germline assignment: CDR1 SGHAT and CDR2 FQNNGV. J lost 0 bases, V lost 6 bases, and 7 bases had no gene match. CDR3 protein: CASSLSGTTNTGELFF. CDR3 DNA: TGTGCCAGCAGTTTATCCGGGACTACGAACACCGGGGAGCTGTTTTTT.